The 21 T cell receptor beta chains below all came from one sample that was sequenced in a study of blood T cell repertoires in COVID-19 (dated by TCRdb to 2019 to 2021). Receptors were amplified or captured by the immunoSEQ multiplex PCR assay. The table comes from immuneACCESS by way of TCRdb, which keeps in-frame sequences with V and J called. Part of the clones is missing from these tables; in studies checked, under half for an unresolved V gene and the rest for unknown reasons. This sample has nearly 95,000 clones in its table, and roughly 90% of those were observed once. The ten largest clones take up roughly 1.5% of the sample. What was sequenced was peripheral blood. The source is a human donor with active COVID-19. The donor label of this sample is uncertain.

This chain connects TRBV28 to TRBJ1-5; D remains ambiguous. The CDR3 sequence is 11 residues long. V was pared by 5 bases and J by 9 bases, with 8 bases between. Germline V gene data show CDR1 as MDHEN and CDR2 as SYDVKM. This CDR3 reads CASSIRGPQHF. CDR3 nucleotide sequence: TGTGCCAGCAGTATACGAGGGCCCCAGCATTTT.

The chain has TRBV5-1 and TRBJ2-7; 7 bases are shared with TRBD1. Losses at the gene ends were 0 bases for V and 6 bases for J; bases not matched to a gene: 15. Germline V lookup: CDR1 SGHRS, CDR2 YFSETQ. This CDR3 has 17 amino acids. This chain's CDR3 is CASSLVTAADRVGEQYF. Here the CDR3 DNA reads TGCGCCAGCAGCTTGGTTACAGCCGCCGACAGGGTAGGCGAGCAGTACTTC.

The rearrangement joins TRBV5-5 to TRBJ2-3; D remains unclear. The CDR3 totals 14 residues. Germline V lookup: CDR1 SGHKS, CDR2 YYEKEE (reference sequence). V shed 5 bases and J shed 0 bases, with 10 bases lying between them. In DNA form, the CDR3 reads TGTGCCAGCAGTCCGGAGTTTAGCACAGATACGCAGTATTTT. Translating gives CASSPEFSTDTQYF.

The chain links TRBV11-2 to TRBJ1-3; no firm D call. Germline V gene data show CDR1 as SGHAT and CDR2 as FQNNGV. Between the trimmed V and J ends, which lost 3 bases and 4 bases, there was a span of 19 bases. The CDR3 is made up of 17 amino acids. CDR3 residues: CASSFRETTRVGNTIYF. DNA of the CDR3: TGTGCCAGCAGCTTTCGGGAGACCACCAGAGTAGGAAACACCATATATTTT.

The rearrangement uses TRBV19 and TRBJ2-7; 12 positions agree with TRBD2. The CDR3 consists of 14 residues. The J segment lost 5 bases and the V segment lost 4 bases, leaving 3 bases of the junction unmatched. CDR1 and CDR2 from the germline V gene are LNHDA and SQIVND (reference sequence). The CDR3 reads CASSTRTSGDEQYF. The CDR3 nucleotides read TGTGCCAGTAGTACGAGGACTAGCGGGGACGAGCAGTACTTC. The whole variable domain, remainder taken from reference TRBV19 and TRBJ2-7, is DGGITQSPKYLFRKEGQNVTLSCEQNLNHDAMYWYRQDPGQGLRLIYYSQIVNDFQKGDIAEGYSVSREKKESFPLTVTSAQKNPTAFYLCASSTRTSGDEQYFGPGTRLTVT.

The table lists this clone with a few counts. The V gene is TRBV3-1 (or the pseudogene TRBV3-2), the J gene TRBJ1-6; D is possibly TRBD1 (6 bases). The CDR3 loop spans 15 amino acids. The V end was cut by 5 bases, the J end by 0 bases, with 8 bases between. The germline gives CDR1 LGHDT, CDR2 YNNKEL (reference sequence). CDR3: CASSTGSSYNSPLHF. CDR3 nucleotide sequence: TGTGCCAGCAGCACAGGGAGCTCCTATAATTCACCCCTCCACTTT.

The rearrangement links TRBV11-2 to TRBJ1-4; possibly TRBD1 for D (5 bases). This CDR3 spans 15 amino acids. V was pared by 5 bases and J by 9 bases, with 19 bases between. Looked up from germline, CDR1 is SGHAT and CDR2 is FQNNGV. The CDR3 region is CASSPQRTRTQKLFF. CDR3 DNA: TGTGCCAGCAGCCCCCAAAGGACACGGACACAAAAACTGTTTTTT.

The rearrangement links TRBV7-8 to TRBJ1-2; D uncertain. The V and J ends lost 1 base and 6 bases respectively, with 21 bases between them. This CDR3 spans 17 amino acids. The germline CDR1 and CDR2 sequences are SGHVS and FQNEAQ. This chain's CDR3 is CASSLVLLGADSNGYTF. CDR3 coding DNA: TGTGCCAGCAGCTTAGTTCTTCTTGGCGCAGACTCTAATGGCTACACCTTC.

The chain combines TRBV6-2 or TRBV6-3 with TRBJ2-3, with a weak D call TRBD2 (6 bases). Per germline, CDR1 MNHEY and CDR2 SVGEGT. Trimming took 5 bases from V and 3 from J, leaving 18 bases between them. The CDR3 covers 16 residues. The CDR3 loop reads CASSRPLGGYTDTQYF. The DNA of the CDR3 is TGTGCCAGCAGTCGCCCCTTGGGGGGATATACAGATACGCAGTATTTT.

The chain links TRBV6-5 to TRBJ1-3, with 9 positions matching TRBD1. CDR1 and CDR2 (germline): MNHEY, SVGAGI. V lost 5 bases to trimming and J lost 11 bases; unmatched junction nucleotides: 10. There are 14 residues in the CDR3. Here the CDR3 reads CASSRTGVLIPIYF. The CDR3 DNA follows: TGTGCCAGCAGTAGGACAGGGGTTCTAATCCCCATATATTTT.

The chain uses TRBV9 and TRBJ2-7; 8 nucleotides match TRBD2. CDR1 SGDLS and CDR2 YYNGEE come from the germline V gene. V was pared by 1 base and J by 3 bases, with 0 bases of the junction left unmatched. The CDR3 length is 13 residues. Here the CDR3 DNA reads TGTGCCAGCAGCGTAACTAGCGGCTACGAGCAGTACTTC. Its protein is CASSVTSGYEQYF. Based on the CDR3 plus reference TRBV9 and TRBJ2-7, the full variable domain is DSGVTQTPKHLITATGQRVTLRCSPRSGDLSVYWYQQSLDQGLQFLIQYYNGEERAKGNILERFSAQQFPDLHSELNLSSLELGDSALYFCASSVTSGYEQYFGPGTRLTVT.

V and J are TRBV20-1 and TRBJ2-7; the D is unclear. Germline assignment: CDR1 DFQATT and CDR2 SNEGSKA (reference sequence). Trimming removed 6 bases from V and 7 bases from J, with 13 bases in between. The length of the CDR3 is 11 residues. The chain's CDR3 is CSAKSTGEQYF. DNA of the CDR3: TGCAGTGCCAAATCGACGGGTGAGCAGTACTTC.

In DNA form, the CDR3 reads TGTGCCAGCAGCCGGGGACAGCAGAACACTGAAGCTTTCTTT. Translating it yields CASSRGQQNTEAFF. This chain uses TRBV3-1 (or the pseudogene TRBV3-2) with TRBJ1-1; TRBD1 matches 7 bases. From germline, CDR1 is LGHDT and CDR2 YNNKEL (reference sequence). The CDR3 totals 14 residues. Trimming at V came to 4 bases and at J to 1 base, leaving 3 bases not matched to a gene.

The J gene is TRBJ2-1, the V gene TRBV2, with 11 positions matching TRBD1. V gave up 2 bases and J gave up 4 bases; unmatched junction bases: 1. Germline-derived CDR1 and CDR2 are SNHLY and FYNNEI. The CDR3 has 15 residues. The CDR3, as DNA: TGTGCCAGCAGTGAATGGGACAGGGGGTACAATGAGCAGTTCTTC. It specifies CASSEWDRGYNEQFF.

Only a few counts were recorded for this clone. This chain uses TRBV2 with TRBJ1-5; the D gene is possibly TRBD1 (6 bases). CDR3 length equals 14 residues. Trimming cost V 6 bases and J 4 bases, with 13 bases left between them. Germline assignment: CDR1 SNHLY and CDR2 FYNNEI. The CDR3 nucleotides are TGTGCCAGCAGGGCGGACAGATCAAATCAGCCCCAGCATTTT. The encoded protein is CASRADRSNQPQHF.

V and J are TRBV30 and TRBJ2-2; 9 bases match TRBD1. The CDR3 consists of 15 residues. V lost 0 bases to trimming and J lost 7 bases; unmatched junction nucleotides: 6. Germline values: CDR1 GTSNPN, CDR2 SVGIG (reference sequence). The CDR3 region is CAWSVKDRGHGELFF. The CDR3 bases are TGTGCCTGGAGTGTAAAGGACAGGGGACACGGGGAGCTGTTTTTT.

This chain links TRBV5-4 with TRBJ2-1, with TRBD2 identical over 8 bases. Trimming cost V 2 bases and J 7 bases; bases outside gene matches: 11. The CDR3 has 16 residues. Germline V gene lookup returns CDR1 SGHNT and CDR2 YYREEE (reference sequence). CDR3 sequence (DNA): TGTGCCAGCAGCTTTTCCGGGACTAGTTTTGCGAATGAGCAGTTCTTC. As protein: CASSFSGTSFANEQFF.

The CDR3 coding sequence is TGTGCCAGCAAGCGGGCTAGCGGGGGAGGGCCCGGGGAGCTGTTTTTT. Translation gives CASKRASGGGPGELFF. The V call is TRBV2, the J call TRBJ2-2, with 10 bases matching TRBD2. CDR1 and CDR2 from the germline V gene are SNHLY and FYNNEI. V lost 7 bases to trimming and J lost 6 bases; unmatched junction nucleotides: 11. This CDR3 spans 16 amino acids.

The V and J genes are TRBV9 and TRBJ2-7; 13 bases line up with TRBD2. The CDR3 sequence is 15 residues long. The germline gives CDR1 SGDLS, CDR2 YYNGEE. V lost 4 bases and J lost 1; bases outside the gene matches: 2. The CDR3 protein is CASSSGLAGSYEQYF. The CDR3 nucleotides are TGTGCCAGCAGCTCGGGACTAGCGGGGTCCTACGAGCAGTACTTC.

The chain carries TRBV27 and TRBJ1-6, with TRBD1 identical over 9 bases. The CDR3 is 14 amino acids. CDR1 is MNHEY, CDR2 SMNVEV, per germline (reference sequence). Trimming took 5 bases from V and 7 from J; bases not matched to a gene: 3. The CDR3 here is CASSGTGRNSPLHF. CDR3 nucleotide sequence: TGTGCCAGCAGTGGGACAGGGAGGAATTCACCCCTCCACTTT.

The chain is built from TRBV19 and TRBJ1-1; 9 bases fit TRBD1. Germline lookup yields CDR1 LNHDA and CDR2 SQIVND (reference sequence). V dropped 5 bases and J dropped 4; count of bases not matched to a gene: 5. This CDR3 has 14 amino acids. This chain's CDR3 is CASSLQGASTEAFF. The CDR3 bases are TGTGCCAGTAGTCTACAGGGGGCGAGCACTGAAGCTTTCTTT.